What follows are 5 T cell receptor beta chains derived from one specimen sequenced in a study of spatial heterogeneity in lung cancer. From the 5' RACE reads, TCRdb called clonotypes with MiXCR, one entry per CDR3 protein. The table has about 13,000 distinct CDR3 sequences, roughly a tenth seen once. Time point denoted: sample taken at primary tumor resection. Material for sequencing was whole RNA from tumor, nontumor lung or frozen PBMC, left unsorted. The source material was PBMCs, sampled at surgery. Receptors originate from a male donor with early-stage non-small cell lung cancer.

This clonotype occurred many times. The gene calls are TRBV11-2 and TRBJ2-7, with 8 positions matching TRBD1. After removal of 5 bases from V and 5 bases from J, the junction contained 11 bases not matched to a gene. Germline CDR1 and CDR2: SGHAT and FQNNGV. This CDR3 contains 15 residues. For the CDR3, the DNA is TGTGCCAGCAGCCCCCGGACAGGGTCCTCTAACGAGCAGTACTTC. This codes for CASSPRTGSSNEQYF.

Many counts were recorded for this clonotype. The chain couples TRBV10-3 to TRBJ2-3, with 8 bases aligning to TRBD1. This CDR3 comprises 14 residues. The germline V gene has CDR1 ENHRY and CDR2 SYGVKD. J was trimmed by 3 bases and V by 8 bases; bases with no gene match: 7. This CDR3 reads CAIGKQGGTDTQYF. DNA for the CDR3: TGTGCCATCGGCAAACAGGGGGGAACAGATACGCAGTATTTT.

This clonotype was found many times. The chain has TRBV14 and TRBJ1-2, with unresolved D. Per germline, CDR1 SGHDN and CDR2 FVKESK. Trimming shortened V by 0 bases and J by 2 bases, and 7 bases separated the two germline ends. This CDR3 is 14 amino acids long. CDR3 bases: TGTGCCAGCAGCCAAGATTCGGGAAACTATGGCTACACCTTC. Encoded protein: CASSQDSGNYGYTF. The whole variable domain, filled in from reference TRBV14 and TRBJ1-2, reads EAGVTQFPSHSVIEKGQTVTLRCDPISGHDNLYWYRRVMGKEIKFLLHFVKESKQDESGMPNNRFLAERTGGTYSTLKVQPAELEDSGVYFCASSQDSGNYGYTFGSGTRLTVV.

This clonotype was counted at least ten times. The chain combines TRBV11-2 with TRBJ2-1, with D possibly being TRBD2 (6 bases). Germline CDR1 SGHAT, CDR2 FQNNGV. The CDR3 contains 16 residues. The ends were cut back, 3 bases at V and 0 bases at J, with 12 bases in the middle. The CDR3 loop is CASSLRDLSSYNEQFF. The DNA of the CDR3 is TGTGCCAGCAGCTTGCGGGATCTAAGCTCCTACAATGAGCAGTTCTTC.

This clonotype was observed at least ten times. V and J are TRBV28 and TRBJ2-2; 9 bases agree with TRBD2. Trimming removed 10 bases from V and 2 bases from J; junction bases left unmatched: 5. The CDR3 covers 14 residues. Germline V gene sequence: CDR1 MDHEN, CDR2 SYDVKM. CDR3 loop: CATSSGTNTGELFF. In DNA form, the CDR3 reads TGTGCCACCTCTAGCGGGACAAACACCGGGGAGCTGTTTTTT.